This TCR beta chain is drawn from a study of T cells in localized non-small cell lung cancer. CDR1 KGHSH and CDR2 LQKENI come from the germline V gene. V was cut by 8 bases and J by 1 base, with 11 bases left in between. The CDR3 covers 13 residues. Study observations and caveats: There was higher T cell clonality in uninvolved adjacent lung than in tumor, and it was highest there. Longer overall survival associated with higher blood T cell density; shorter survival with higher adjacent-lung clonality.

The protocol was immunoSEQ multiplex PCR, while the TCRdb copy is restricted to in-frame clones and leaves out a portion. The table shows about 40,000 clones, with roughly 79% occurring only once. A word on this clone: Its antigen remains unidentified.

V is TRBV18 and J is TRBJ1-1; perhaps TRBD1 as D (5 bases). The sequencing here drew on peripheral blood mononuclear cells, taken before any cancer treatment. This sequence originates from a male donor aged 60 or over with stage II lung adenocarcinoma. For the CDR3, the DNA is TGTGCCAGCACACAGAGGGGGAACACTGAAGCTTTCTTT. This gives the protein CASTQRGNTEAFF.